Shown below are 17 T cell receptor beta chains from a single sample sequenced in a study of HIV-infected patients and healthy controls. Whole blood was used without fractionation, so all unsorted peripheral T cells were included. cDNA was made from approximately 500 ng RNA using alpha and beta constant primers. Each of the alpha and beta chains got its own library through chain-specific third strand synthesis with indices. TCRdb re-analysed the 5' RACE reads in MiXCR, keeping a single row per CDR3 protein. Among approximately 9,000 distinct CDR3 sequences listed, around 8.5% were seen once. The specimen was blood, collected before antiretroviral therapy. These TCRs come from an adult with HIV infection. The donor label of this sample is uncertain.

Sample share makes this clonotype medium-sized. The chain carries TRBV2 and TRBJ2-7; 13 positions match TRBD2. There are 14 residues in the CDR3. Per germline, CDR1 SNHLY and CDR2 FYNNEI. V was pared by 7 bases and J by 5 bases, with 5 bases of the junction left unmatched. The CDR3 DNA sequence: TGTGCCAGCAATCCAGGACTAGCGGGAGACGAGCAGTACTTC. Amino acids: CASNPGLAGDEQYF.

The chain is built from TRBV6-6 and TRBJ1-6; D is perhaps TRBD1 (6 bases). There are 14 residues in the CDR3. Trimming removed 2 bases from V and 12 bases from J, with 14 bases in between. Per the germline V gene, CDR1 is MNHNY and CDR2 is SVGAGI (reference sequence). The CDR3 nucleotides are TGTGCCAGCAGTTACCGCGGGACAAATCTACCCCTCCACTTT. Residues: CASSYRGTNLPLHF.

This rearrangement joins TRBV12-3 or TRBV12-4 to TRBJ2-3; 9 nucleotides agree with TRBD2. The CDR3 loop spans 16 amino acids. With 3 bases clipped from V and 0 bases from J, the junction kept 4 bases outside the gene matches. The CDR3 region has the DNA TGTGCCAGCAGTTTGTTAGCGGGGGTGAGCACAGATACGCAGTATTTT. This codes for CASSLLAGVSTDTQYF.

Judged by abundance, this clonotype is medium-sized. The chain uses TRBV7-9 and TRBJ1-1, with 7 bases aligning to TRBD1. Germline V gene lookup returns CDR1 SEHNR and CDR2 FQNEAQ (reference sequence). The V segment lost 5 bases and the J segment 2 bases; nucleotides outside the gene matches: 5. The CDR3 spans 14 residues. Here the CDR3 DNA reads TGTGCCAGCAGCCCCCGACAGGGAAACACTGAAGCTTTCTTT. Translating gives CASSPRQGNTEAFF.

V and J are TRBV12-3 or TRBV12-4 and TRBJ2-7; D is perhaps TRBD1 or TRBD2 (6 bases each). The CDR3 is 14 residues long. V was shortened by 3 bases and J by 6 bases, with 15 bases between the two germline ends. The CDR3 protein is CASSFLRQEGEQYF. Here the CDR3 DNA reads TGTGCCAGCAGTTTCCTTCGACAGGAGGGCGAGCAGTACTTC.

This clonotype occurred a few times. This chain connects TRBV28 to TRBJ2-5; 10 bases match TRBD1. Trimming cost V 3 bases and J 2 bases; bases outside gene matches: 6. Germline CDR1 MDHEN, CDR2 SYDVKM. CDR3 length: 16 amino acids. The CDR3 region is CASSFAVDRGQETQYF. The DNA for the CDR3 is TGTGCCAGCAGTTTCGCAGTGGACAGGGGGCAAGAGACCCAGTACTTC.

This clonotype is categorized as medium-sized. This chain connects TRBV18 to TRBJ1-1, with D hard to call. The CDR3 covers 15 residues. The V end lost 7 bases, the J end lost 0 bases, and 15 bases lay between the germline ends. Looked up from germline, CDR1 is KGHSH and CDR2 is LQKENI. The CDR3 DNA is TGTGCCAGCTATCGGCGGTCGGACTTGAACACTGAAGCTTTCTTT. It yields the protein CASYRRSDLNTEAFF.

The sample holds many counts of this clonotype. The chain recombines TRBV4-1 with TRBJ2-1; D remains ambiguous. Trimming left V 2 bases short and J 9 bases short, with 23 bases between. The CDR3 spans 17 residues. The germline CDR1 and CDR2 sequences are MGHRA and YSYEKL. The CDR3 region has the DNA TGCGCCAGCAGCCAACGCGGTGCCAGCGAAACCTTCGGTGAGCAGTTCTTC. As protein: CASSQRGASETFGEQFF.

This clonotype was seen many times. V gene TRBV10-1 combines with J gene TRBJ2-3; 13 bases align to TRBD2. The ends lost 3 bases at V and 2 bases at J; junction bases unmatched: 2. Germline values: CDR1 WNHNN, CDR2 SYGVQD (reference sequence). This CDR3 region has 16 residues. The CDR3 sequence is CASSELAGGPTDTQYF. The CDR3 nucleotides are TGCGCCAGCAGTGAACTAGCGGGGGGGCCCACAGATACGCAGTATTTT.

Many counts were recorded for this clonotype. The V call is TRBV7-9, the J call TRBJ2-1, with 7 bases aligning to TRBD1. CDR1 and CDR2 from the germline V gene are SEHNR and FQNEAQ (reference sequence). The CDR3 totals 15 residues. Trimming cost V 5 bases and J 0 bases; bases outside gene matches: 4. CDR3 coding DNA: TGTGCCAGCAGCCGACAGGGAACCTCCTACAATGAGCAGTTCTTC. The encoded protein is CASSRQGTSYNEQFF.

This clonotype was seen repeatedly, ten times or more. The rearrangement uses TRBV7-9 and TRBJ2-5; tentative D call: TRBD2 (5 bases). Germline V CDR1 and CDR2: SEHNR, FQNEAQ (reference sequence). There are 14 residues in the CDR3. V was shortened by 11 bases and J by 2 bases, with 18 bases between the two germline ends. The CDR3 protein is CASSGGAYQETQYF. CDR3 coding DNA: TGTGCCTCCTCCGGAGGAGCGTATCAAGAGACCCAGTACTTC. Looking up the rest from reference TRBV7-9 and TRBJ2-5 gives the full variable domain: DTGVSQNPRHKITKRGQNVTFRCDPISEHNRLYWYRQTLGQGPEFLTYFQNEAQLEKSRLLSDRFSAERPKGSFSTLEIQRTEQGDSAMYLCASSGGAYQETQYFGPGTRLLVL.

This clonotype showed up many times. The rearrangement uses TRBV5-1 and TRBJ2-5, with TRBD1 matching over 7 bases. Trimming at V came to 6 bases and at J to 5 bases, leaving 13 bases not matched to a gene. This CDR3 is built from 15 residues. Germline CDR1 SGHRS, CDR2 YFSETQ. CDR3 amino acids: CASTGSGGPGETQYF. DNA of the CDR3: TGCGCCAGCACGGGCTCAGGGGGTCCTGGGGAGACCCAGTACTTC.

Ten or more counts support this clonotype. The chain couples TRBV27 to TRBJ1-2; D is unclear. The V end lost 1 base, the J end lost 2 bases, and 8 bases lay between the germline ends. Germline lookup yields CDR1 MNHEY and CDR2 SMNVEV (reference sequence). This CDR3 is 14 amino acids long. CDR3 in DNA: TGTGCCAGCAGTTTATATCCAGAGAACTATGGCTACACCTTC. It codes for CASSLYPENYGYTF.

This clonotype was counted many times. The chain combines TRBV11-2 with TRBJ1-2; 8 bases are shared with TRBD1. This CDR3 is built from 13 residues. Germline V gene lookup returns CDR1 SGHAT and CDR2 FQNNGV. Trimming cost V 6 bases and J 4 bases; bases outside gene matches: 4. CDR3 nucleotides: TGTGCCAGCAGTTCACAGGGGGTCTATGGCTACACCTTC. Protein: CASSSQGVYGYTF.

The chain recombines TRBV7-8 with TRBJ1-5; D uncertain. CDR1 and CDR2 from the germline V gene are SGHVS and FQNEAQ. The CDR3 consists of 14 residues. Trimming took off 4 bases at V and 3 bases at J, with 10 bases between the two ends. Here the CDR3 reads CASSYTDFNQPQHF. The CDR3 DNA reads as TGTGCCAGCAGCTACACAGACTTCAATCAGCCCCAGCATTTT. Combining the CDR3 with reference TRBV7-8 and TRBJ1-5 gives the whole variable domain GAGVSQSPRYKVAKRGQDVALRCDPISGHVSLFWYQQALGQGPEFLTYFQNEAQLDKSGLPSDRFFAERPEGSVSTLKIQRTQQEDSAVYLCASSYTDFNQPQHFGDGTRLSIL.

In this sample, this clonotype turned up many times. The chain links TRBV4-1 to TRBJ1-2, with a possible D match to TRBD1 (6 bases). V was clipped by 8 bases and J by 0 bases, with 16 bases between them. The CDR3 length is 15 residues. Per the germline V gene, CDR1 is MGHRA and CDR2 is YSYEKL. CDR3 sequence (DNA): TGCGCCAGCGGGGGCACCGGGACGGCTAACTATGGCTACACCTTC. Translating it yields CASGGTGTANYGYTF.

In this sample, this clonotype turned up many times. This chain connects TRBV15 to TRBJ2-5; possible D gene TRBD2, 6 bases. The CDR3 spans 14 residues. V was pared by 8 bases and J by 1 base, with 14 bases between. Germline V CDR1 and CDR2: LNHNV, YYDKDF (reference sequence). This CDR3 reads CATGGSGFQETQYF. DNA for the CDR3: TGTGCCACCGGGGGGAGCGGTTTCCAAGAGACCCAGTACTTC.